This is a list of T cell receptor beta chains from one sample in a study of cytomegalovirus exposure and HLA in healthy donors. Method: immunoSEQ multiplex PCR; TCRdb's copy keeps in-frame clones and lacks some. The top ten hold roughly 4.9% of the sample, which has fewer than 150,000 clones, 77% seen once. The sequenced sample consisted of PBMCs. All receptors derive from a woman in her forties or fifties in good health and CMV-seronegative. Both conserved end residues are part of each CDR3. A D gene is named only where the DNA matches it firmly. Clone size is stated in some rows and not others, as once, few, many or a class when expanded.

>14|NA|TRBJ2-1|TRBD1|TRBV7-9
TGTGCCAGCAGCGACAGGGATTGGGGGAATGAGCAGTTCTTC
CASSDRDWGNEQFF
>15|NA|TRBJ2-2|NA|TRBV9
TGTGCCAGCAGCCCCCGGGCAGGGTGGACCGGGGAGCTGTTTTTT
CASSPRAGWTGELFF
>13|NA|TRBJ2-5|TRBD2|TRBV2
TGTGCCAGCAGTGATGTGTTAGCGGGGACCCAGTACTTC
CASSDVLAGTQYF
>13|NA|TRBJ1-2|NA|TRBV6-1
TGTGCCAGCAGTGTGGGAGGGGGCTATGGCTACACCTTC
CASSVGGGYGYTF
>14|NA|TRBJ1-1|NA|TRBV9
TGTGCCAGCAGCTCAGCAGGGGTTCGGACTGAAGCTTTCTTT
CASSSAGVRTEAFF
>14|NA|TRBJ2-7|TRBD1|TRBV28
TGTGCCAGCAGCAGAGGACAGGGGGTGGGCGAGCAGTACTTC
CASSRGQGVGEQYF
>11|once|TRBJ1-4|NA|TRBV27
TGTGCCAGCAGTTTCGGAGGAAAACTGTTTTTT
CASSFGGKLFF
>11|NA|TRBJ1-1|NA|TRBV11-2
TGTGCCAGCAGCCGAGACACTGAAGCTTTCTTT
CASSRDTEAFF
>13|once|TRBJ1-4|TRBD1|TRBV2
TGTGCCAGCAGTGGGGACAGGAATGAAAAACTGTTTTTT
CASSGDRNEKLFF
>16|NA|TRBJ1-5|TRBD1|TRBV18
TGTGCCAGCTCACCGGGACAGGGAATGAGCAATCAGCCCCAGCATTTT
CASSPGQGMSNQPQHF
>14|NA|TRBJ1-5|NA|TRBV15
TGTGCCACCAGCAGAGACAGTTACAATCAGCCCCAGCATTTT
CATSRDSYNQPQHF
>15|NA|TRBJ1-5|NA|TRBV11-2
TGTGCCAGCAGCTTAGAAATAAATAGCAATCAGCCCCAGCATTTT
CASSLEINSNQPQHF
>17|NA|TRBJ2-1|TRBD2|TRBV7-8
TGTGCCAGCAGCCCCTTCCCCTTAGCGGGGGGAAACAATGAGCAGTTCTTC
CASSPFPLAGGNNEQFF
>16|NA|TRBJ2-1|TRBD2|TRBV5-1
TGCGCCAGCAGCTTGGCCGGAGCGGGGGGGCTTAATGAGCAGTTCTTC
CASSLAGAGGLNEQFF
>16|NA|TRBJ1-5|NA|TRBV4-2
TGTGCCAGCAGCCCACATACAGGCAATAGCAATCAGCCCCAGCATTTT
CASSPHTGNSNQPQHF
>16|NA|TRBJ2-7|TRBD2|TRBV4-3
TGCGCCAGCAGCCTAACACTAGCGGGAGCCTCCTACGAGCAGTACTTC
CASSLTLAGASYEQYF
>13|NA|TRBJ2-2|NA|TRBV2
TGTGCCAGCAGTGAAGGGGGGGAAGGGGAGCTGTTTTTT
CASSEGGEGELFF
>12|NA|TRBJ1-4|NA|TRBV29-1
TGCAGCGTTTTGGAGGTTGGGGAAAAACTGTTTTTT
CSVLEVGEKLFF
>13|few|TRBJ1-2|TRBD1|TRBV27
TGTGCCAGCAGTTTAGCAGGGGGCTATGGCTACACCTTC
CASSLAGGYGYTF
>15|NA|TRBJ1-6|TRBD1|TRBV2
TGTGCCAGCAGTGGGGGGACAGGGGGTTATTCACCCCTCCACTTT
CASSGGTGGYSPLHF
>16|once|TRBJ1-6|NA|TRBV28
TGTGCCAGCACCCCGCGGGGGGAAACAGTAAATTCACCCCTCCACTTT
CASTPRGETVNSPLHF
>14|NA|TRBJ2-7|NA|TRBV7-6
TGTGCCAGCAGCTTAACGGGGGAGGTCTACGAGCAGTACTTC
CASSLTGEVYEQYF
>15|once|TRBJ2-7|TRBD1|TRBV5-1
TGCGCCAGCAGCTTGGAGGGACAGGGGGTCCAAAGAGAGTACTTC
CASSLEGQGVQREYF
>12|NA|TRBJ2-4|NA|TRBV29-1
TGCAGCGGGACACAGGGGGGGAGCATTCAGTACTTC
CSGTQGGSIQYF
>14|NA|TRBJ2-7|TRBD1|TRBV15
TGTGCCACCAGCAGAGGGGACAGCGACTACGAGCAGTACTTC
CATSRGDSDYEQYF
>15|few|TRBJ1-1|TRBD1|TRBV6-5
TGTGCCAGCAGTTACAGGGGGCGGATGAACACTGAAGCTTTCTTT
CASSYRGRMNTEAFF
>15|NA|TRBJ2-7|TRBD1|TRBV10-3
TGTGCCATCAGTCCGGGACAGACGCCAACCTACGAGCAGTACTTC
CAISPGQTPTYEQYF
>15|NA|TRBJ2-2|NA|TRBV29-1
TGCAGCGTTATCGAGGATAAGCAGAACACCGGGGAGCTGTTTTTT
CSVIEDKQNTGELFF
>13|NA|TRBJ2-5|NA|TRBV5-5
TGTGCCAGCAGCTTCACGGACCAAGAGACCCAGTACTTC
CASSFTDQETQYF
>12|NA|TRBJ2-2|NA|TRBV5-4
TGTGCCAGCAGCTTGCAGTCCGGGGAGCTGTTTTTT
CASSLQSGELFF
>13|NA|TRBJ2-5|TRBD2|TRBV9
TGTGCCAGCAGCGGGACTAGCGGAGAGACCCAGTACTTC
CASSGTSGETQYF
>14|NA|TRBJ2-7|TRBD2|TRBV18
TGTGCCAGCTCGCCGAGCGGGGGGGTCTACGAGCAGTACTTC
CASSPSGGVYEQYF
>15|NA|TRBJ2-2|TRBD1|TRBV14
TGTGCCAGCAGCCGCCGGGACAGGGACACCGGGGAGCTGTTTTTT
CASSRRDRDTGELFF
>17|NA|TRBJ2-7|TRBD1|TRBV7-8
TGTGCCAGCAGCTTAGTCGTACTTTCCGGGACAGGGGACGAGCAGTACTTC
CASSLVVLSGTGDEQYF
>13|NA|TRBJ1-1|NA|TRBV7-2
TGTGCCAGCAGCCCCCAGGGAGGTACTGAAGCTTTCTTT
CASSPQGGTEAFF
>14|NA|TRBJ1-6|TRBD1|TRBV5-4
TGTGCCAGCAGCCCGGGACAGTCAAATTCACCCCTCCACTTT
CASSPGQSNSPLHF
>13|NA|TRBJ1-3|NA|TRBV5-8
TGTGCCAGCAGCCTCTACTCTGGAAACACCATATATTTT
CASSLYSGNTIYF
>14|NA|TRBJ1-1|NA|TRBV10-3
TGTGCCATCAGTGCGGGACAAGTTAACACTGAAGCTTTCTTT
CAISAGQVNTEAFF
>14|NA|TRBJ2-7|NA|TRBV28
TGTGCCAGCAGTCCGGCCGGGACATCCTACGAGCAGTACTTC
CASSPAGTSYEQYF
>18|few|TRBJ1-6|TRBD1|TRBV4-2
TGTGCCAGCAGCCAGACGACAGGGGGAGGCTCCTATAATTCACCCCTCCACTTT
CASSQTTGGGSYNSPLHF
>14|NA|TRBJ2-3|NA|TRBV7-6
TGTGCCAGCAGCCGTCAATATAGTACAGATACGCAGTATTTT
CASSRQYSTDTQYF
>14|NA|TRBJ2-7|NA|TRBV18
TGTGCCAGCTCACCGGGGCAGGGCCCCTACGAGCAGTACTTC
CASSPGQGPYEQYF
>16|NA|TRBJ2-5|TRBD2|TRBV5-4
TGTGCCAGCAGCCCCCAGCTGGCGGGGGGCCGGGGGACCCAGTACTTC
CASSPQLAGGRGTQYF
>13|NA|TRBJ2-1|NA|TRBV7-2
TGTGCCAGCAGCCACAACCTAGTTTTTGAGCAGTTCTTC
CASSHNLVFEQFF
>14|NA|TRBJ2-5|TRBD1|TRBV5-8
TGTGCCAGCAGCTTGACCAAGGGGGCTGAGACCCAGTACTTC
CASSLTKGAETQYF
>15|NA|TRBJ2-1|TRBD2|TRBV11-2
TGTGCCAGCAGCTTAGCACTAGCGGGGAACAATGAGCAGTTCTTC
CASSLALAGNNEQFF
>17|NA|TRBJ2-1|TRBD2|TRBV9
TGTGCCAGCAGCGTAGGTATTAGCGGGGGGATCTACAATGAGCAGTTCTTC
CASSVGISGGIYNEQFF
>15|NA|TRBJ1-6|TRBD1|TRBV7-9
TGTGCCAGCAGCCTCCAACAGGGGGCGAATTCACCCCTCCACTTT
CASSLQQGANSPLHF
>13|NA|TRBJ1-5|NA|TRBV7-2
TGTGCCAGCAGCTTCGGGGGGCATCAGCCCCAGCATTTT
CASSFGGHQPQHF
>13|NA|TRBJ2-7|NA|TRBV19
TGTGCCAGTAAGGAGGACAGATCCTACGAGCAGTACTTC
CASKEDRSYEQYF
>16|NA|TRBJ1-5|TRBD1|TRBV30
TGTGCCTGGAGTGACCCCCGGGACAGAAACAATCAGCCCCAGCATTTT
CAWSDPRDRNNQPQHF
>13|NA|TRBJ1-5|NA|TRBV7-2
TGTGCCAGCTGCAGGGGAAGCAATCAGCCCCAGCATTTT
CASCRGSNQPQHF
>14|NA|TRBJ2-5|NA|TRBV30
TGTGCCTGGAGTGTACGTCAGTCAGGGGAGACCCAGTACTTC
CAWSVRQSGETQYF
>14|NA|TRBJ2-7|NA|TRBV10-3
TGTGCCATCAGTGTTGGGGGGGGGCGTTACGAGCAGTACTTC
CAISVGGGRYEQYF